The entry below gives a single TCR beta chain sequence along with its context. The data originate from a study of blood T cell repertoires in COVID-19. For the study at large: Material from acute and convalescent COVID-19 was sourced from the United States, Italy and Spain.

Assay: immunoSEQ multiplex PCR; the TCRdb copy retains only in-frame clones and omits some. The sample includes over 200,000 clones, about nine tenths of them seen just once. The CDR3 contains 14 residues. Germline loops: CDR1 SGHNT, CDR2 YYREEE (reference sequence). V lost 2 bases and J lost 4, with 11 bases in between. This sequence was found in a man older than 75 with acute or convalescent COVID-19. Material: peripheral blood. The chain recombines TRBV5-4 with TRBJ2-3; D uncertain. The CDR3 DNA is TGTGCCAGCAGCTTTTCGGGTTCTTCAGATACGCAGTATTTT. Translating it yields CASSFSGSSDTQYF.